The 20 T cell receptor beta chains listed next were all sequenced from one sample in a study of molecular identifiers for immune sequencing clone quantification. A single record per CDR3 protein comes from TCRdb applying MiXCR to the PCR reads. The sample has about 63,000 distinct CDR3 sequences, approximately 18% seen once. Source material: naive CD8+ T cells from blood, with Jurkat cell RNA spiked in. Subset in this sample: FACS-sorted CD8+CD4-CCR7+CD45RA+ naive T cells. Receptor source: a human donor in good health. Some libraries in this study had Jurkat cell RNA spiked in.

The chain joins TRBV28 to TRBJ1-1, with 7 nucleotides matching TRBD1. V dropped 1 base and J dropped 5; count of bases not matched to a gene: 7. The CDR3 runs 15 residues. CDR1 is MDHEN and CDR2 is SYDVKM in the germline V gene. This CDR3 reads CASSLYRGGGTEAFF. The CDR3 DNA reads as TGTGCCAGCAGTTTATACAGGGGCGGGGGGACTGAAGCTTTCTTT.

There are many counts of this clonotype. The chain has TRBV4-1 and TRBJ2-7; TRBD2 matches 11 bases. Germline V CDR1 and CDR2: MGHRA, YSYEKL. The V and J ends lost 1 base and 4 bases, in that order; junction bases with no gene match: 3. The CDR3 extends over 15 amino acids. This chain's CDR3 is CASSQVLAGVYEQYF. The CDR3 nucleotides read TGCGCCAGCAGCCAAGTACTAGCGGGAGTATACGAGCAGTACTTC.

This clonotype was seen many times. This chain links TRBV12-3 or TRBV12-4 with TRBJ2-3; 10 bases line up with TRBD2. V lost 1 base to trimming and J lost 11 bases; unmatched junction nucleotides: 0. This CDR3 spans 12 amino acids. In nucleotides, the CDR3 is TGTGCCAGCAGTTTAGGGACTAGCGGGCAGTATTTT. It encodes CASSLGTSGQYF.

This clonotype has a count of ten or more. V usage is TRBV7-9 and J usage is TRBJ1-4, with D uncertain. CDR3 length: 12 residues. Trimming left V 3 bases short and J 5 bases short, with 4 bases between. The germline V gene has CDR1 SEHNR and CDR2 FQNEAQ (reference sequence). The CDR3 loop is CASSLGNEKLFF. Here the CDR3 DNA reads TGTGCCAGCAGCTTGGGGAATGAAAAACTGTTTTTT.

This clonotype came up many times. This chain connects TRBV3-1 to TRBJ2-4; 7 bases line up with TRBD1. The germline V gene has CDR1 LGHDT and CDR2 YNNKEL (reference sequence). This CDR3 contains 18 residues. Unmatched junction bases numbered 12, after V lost 3 bases and J lost 1 base. CDR3 sequence reads: CASSHSGRGYEAKNIQYF. CDR3 DNA: TGTGCCAGCAGCCACAGCGGCAGGGGGTATGAGGCCAAAAACATTCAGTACTTC.

With respect to this clonotype: This may stem from a read error, because a much larger clone lies one nucleotide away. Here the CDR3 DNA reads TGTGCCAGCAGTTCGACAGGGTATTCACCCCTCCGCTTT. Its protein product is CASSSTGYSPLRF. V and J are TRBV27 and TRBJ1-6; 7 bases agree with TRBD1. Germline CDR1 reads MNHEY; CDR2 reads SMNVEV (reference sequence). This CDR3 spans 13 amino acids.

J is TRBJ2-5 and V is TRBV7-9; D perhaps matches TRBD2 (6 bases). CDR1 SEHNR and CDR2 FQNEAQ come from the germline V gene (reference sequence). Between the trimmed V and J ends, which lost 4 bases and 7 bases, there was a span of 19 bases. This CDR3 region has 15 residues. As DNA, the CDR3 is TGTGCCAGCAGCTCCGAAGCAACCTTGGGAGGGACCCAGTACTTC. The encoded protein is CASSSEATLGGTQYF.

This clonotype has a handful of counts. This may be a read error, as it is one base from a much larger clone. This chain links TRBV6-5 with TRBJ1-3; D gene ambiguous. From germline, CDR1 is MNHEY and CDR2 SVGAGI. CDR3 length equals 16 residues. The CDR3 is CASSYLGTDSGTTIYF. DNA for the CDR3: TGTGCCAGCAGTTACCTGGGCACCGACTCTGGAACCACCATATATTTT.

This clonotype was counted many times. V gene TRBV27 combines with J gene TRBJ1-1; D gene ambiguous. Trimming cost V 6 bases and J 0 bases, with 8 bases left between them. Germline CDR1 and CDR2: MNHEY and SMNVEV (reference sequence). This CDR3 has 13 residues. The CDR3 DNA follows: TGTGCCAGCAGGGGCTTCATGAACACTGAAGCTTTCTTT. Amino acids: CASRGFMNTEAFF.

The rearrangement joins TRBV13 to TRBJ2-1, with no clear D. CDR3 length equals 13 residues. Germline V gene data show CDR1 as PRHDT and CDR2 as FYEKMQ (reference sequence). V shed 6 bases and J shed 0 bases, with 6 bases lying between them. In DNA form, the CDR3 reads TGTGCCAGCAGACCCCCCTCCTACAATGAGCAGTTCTTC. Protein: CASRPPSYNEQFF. The variable domain in full, completed from reference TRBV13 and TRBJ2-1, reads AAGVIQSPRHLIKEKRETATLKCYPIPRHDTVYWYQQGPGQDPQFLISFYEKMQSDKGSIPDRFSAQQFSDYHSELNMSSLELGDSALYFCASRPPSYNEQFFGPGTRLTVL.

This clonotype showed up many times. The chain combines TRBV6-2 or TRBV6-3 with TRBJ2-2; 10 nucleotides line up with TRBD2. J was trimmed by 5 bases and V by 2 bases; bases with no gene match: 11. The CDR3 totals 18 residues. CDR1 MNHEY and CDR2 SVGEGT come from the germline V gene. This CDR3 is CASSYNQREGFSTGELFF. DNA for the CDR3: TGTGCCAGCAGTTACAATCAGCGGGAGGGCTTCTCAACCGGGGAGCTGTTTTTT.

The chain couples TRBV29-1 to TRBJ1-2, with unresolved D. Trimming removed 7 bases at V and 0 bases at J, with 9 bases between. Germline assignment: CDR1 SQVTM and CDR2 ANQGSEA. This CDR3 has 12 residues. The CDR3 bases are TGCAGCGGAGTGTTAGCTAACTATGGCTACACCTTC. This gives the protein CSGVLANYGYTF.

On this clonotype: This may come from a read error, since a much larger clone is one base off. This chain connects TRBV7-9 to TRBJ1-1; D gene uncertain. Germline-derived CDR1 and CDR2 are SEHNR and FQNEAQ (reference sequence). The CDR3 totals 14 residues. The V end lost 4 bases, the J end lost 3 bases, and 12 bases lay between the germline ends. CDR3 loop: CASSSPRRDTEAFF. In DNA, the CDR3 is TGTGCCAGCAGCTCCCCGCGGAGGGACACTGAAGCTTTCTTT.

This clonotype was detected ten times or more. This chain connects TRBV12-3 or TRBV12-4 to TRBJ1-6, with 9 bases that match TRBD1. With V trimmed by 6 bases and J by 6 bases, 3 bases remained unmatched. This CDR3 has 14 amino acids. The CDR3 nucleotides read TGTGCCAGCAGACCGGGACAGGGTAATTCACCCCTCCACTTT. Protein: CASRPGQGNSPLHF.

This clonotype was seen at least ten times. The rearrangement links TRBV20-1 to TRBJ1-6; 7 bases match TRBD1. Per the germline V gene, CDR1 is DFQATT and CDR2 is SNEGSKA (reference sequence). This CDR3 is built from 14 residues. J was trimmed by 8 bases and V by 8 bases; bases with no gene match: 12. The CDR3 sequence is CSTPSTGEDSPLHF. Here the CDR3 DNA reads TGCAGTACACCCAGCACAGGGGAGGATTCACCCCTCCACTTT.

This clonotype was counted at least ten times. CDR3: CASSSGTAPRNEQFF. The CDR3 DNA reads TGTGCCAGCAGCTCCGGGACAGCCCCTCGCAATGAGCAGTTCTTC. The chain carries TRBV11-2 and TRBJ2-1; 7 nucleotides line up with TRBD1. The germline CDR1 and CDR2 sequences are SGHAT and FQNNGV. Trimming removed 4 bases from V and 6 bases from J; junction bases left unmatched: 9. The CDR3 is 15 residues long.

This clonotype has ten or more counts. The chain carries TRBV7-3 and TRBJ2-7, with D possibly TRBD1 on 5 matching bases. V dropped 4 bases and J dropped 4 bases, with 11 bases sitting between them. Germline V gives CDR1 SGHTA, CDR2 FQGTGA. CDR3 size: 13 residues. The CDR3 coding sequence is TGTGCCAGCAGCTATTACCCAGGGTACGAGCAGTACTTC. Amino acids: CASSYYPGYEQYF.

Points on this clonotype: A clone one base away is much larger, so this may be a read error. This sequence joins TRBV27 and TRBJ2-7; D uncertain. Per the germline V gene, CDR1 is MNHEY and CDR2 is SMNVEV (reference sequence). This CDR3 has 13 residues. CDR3 residues: CAGSLSQVHEQYF. The CDR3 DNA reads as TGTGCCGGCAGTTTATCCCAGGTCCACGAGCAGTACTTC.

The chain employs TRBV27 and TRBJ1-5; no definite D call. The V end lost 5 bases, the J end lost 9 bases, and 17 bases lay between the germline ends. Germline V CDR1 and CDR2: MNHEY, SMNVEV (reference sequence). CDR3 size: 14 residues. CDR3 sequence: CASSQQGLDRPQHF. In DNA, the CDR3 is TGTGCCAGCAGTCAACAAGGCCTCGATCGGCCCCAGCATTTT.

This clonotype was observed at least ten times. V is TRBV6-6 and J is TRBJ2-5; D remains ambiguous. Germline V lookup: CDR1 MNHNY, CDR2 SVGAGI (reference sequence). The CDR3 is made up of 14 amino acids. V was cut by 0 bases and J by 1 base, with 6 bases left in between. DNA for the CDR3: TGTGCCAGCAGTTACTCATACTTCCAAGAGACCCAGTACTTC. Its protein product is CASSYSYFQETQYF.